The next 8 T cell receptor beta chains were all read from a single sample in a study of esophageal squamous cell carcinoma tumors. After a first PCR with P20EA plus a TCR alpha or TCR beta constant-region primer, a nested PCR used CA2 or CB2. A polyT18-containing BSL-18E primer started reverse transcription before unbiased adaptor ligation RT-PCR amplified the TCR genes. TCRdb called the 5' RACE reads again in MiXCR, with one record for every CDR3 protein. The sample contains 800 to 1,100 distinct CDR3 sequences, roughly 14% of which appear only once. Specimen: tumor tissue. These receptors all come from a man aged 45-79 years with esophageal squamous cell carcinoma.

This clonotype ranks as medium-sized. V gene TRBV6-5 combines with J gene TRBJ1-1, with 10 bases that match TRBD1. The CDR3 extends over 15 amino acids. Germline V lookup: CDR1 MNHEY, CDR2 SVGAGI. Trimming took 5 bases from V and 11 from J; bases not matched to a gene: 14. CDR3 amino acids: CASSTTRQGAMKAFF. CDR3 DNA: TGTGCCAGCAGTACCACTAGACAGGGGGCAATGAAGGCTTTCTTT.

This clonotype is labeled as large. The rearrangement joins TRBV25-1 to TRBJ2-3, with D possibly matching TRBD2 (6 bases). Germline assignment: CDR1 MGHDK and CDR2 SYGVNS. The germline V and J ends were trimmed by 9 bases and 5 bases, with 15 bases remaining between them. This CDR3 region has 13 residues. In nucleotides, the CDR3 is TGTGCCAGTTACAGTTGGCGGGAAGATACGCAGTATTTT. Translated: CASYSWREDTQYF.

This clonotype counts as medium-sized. The V and J genes are TRBV2 and TRBJ2-7, with 10 bases aligning to TRBD2. The J segment lost 5 bases and the V segment lost 6 bases, leaving 7 bases of the junction unmatched. This CDR3 has 14 amino acids. From germline, CDR1 is SNHLY and CDR2 FYNNEI. CDR3 residues: CASRTGTSDHEQYF. In DNA form, the CDR3 reads TGTGCCAGCAGGACCGGGACTAGCGACCACGAGCAGTACTTC.

This clonotype is termed medium-sized. This sequence joins TRBV19 and TRBJ2-7; D is unclear. Trimming left V 7 bases short and J 1 base short, with 11 bases between. CDR1 is LNHDA and CDR2 is SQIVND in the germline V gene (reference sequence). The CDR3 runs 13 residues. As DNA, the CDR3 is TGTGCCAGTAAGCCCCCAGCTTCCTACGAGCAGTACTTC. It encodes CASKPPASYEQYF.

This clonotype has a handful of counts. A much larger clone differs from this one at a single base, so this may be a read error. The chain uses TRBV28 and TRBJ1-2; 8 nucleotides match TRBD1. Germline values: CDR1 MDHEN, CDR2 SYDVKM. The CDR3 runs 14 residues. CDR3 in DNA: TGTGCCAGCAGACCGACAGGGGCCCGAGGTGGCGACACCTTC. Its protein product is CASRPTGARGGDTF.

By its share, this clonotype is medium-sized. This CDR3 is CASSLLGSMGETQYF. The CDR3 DNA follows: TGTGCCAGCAGCTTATTGGGTTCGATGGGGGAGACCCAGTACTTC. V and J are TRBV7-2 and TRBJ2-5; D is unresolved. CDR3 length: 15 amino acids. Germline CDR1 SGHTA, CDR2 FQGNSA. V lost 2 bases to trimming and J lost 5 bases, with 15 bases between them.

Relative to its sample, this clonotype is medium-sized. V is TRBV20-1 and J is TRBJ2-3; weak D call: TRBD1 (5 bases). CDR1 and CDR2 (germline): DFQATT, SNEGSKA (reference sequence). V was clipped by 3 bases and J by 4 bases, with 8 bases between them. The CDR3 is 12 residues long. The CDR3 DNA reads as TGCAGTGCTAGCCAGGGCGCAGATACGCAGTATTTT. As protein: CSASQGADTQYF.

This clonotype rates as medium-sized. The V call is TRBV25-1, the J call TRBJ2-7; D may correspond to TRBD1 or TRBD2 (5 bases each). The germline V gene has CDR1 MGHDK and CDR2 SYGVNS. V was shortened by 6 bases and J by 1 base, with 13 bases between the two germline ends. The CDR3 is 14 amino acids. The CDR3 loop is CASRFSGTSYEQYF. CDR3 coding DNA: TGTGCCAGCAGATTTTCCGGGACGTCCTACGAGCAGTACTTC.